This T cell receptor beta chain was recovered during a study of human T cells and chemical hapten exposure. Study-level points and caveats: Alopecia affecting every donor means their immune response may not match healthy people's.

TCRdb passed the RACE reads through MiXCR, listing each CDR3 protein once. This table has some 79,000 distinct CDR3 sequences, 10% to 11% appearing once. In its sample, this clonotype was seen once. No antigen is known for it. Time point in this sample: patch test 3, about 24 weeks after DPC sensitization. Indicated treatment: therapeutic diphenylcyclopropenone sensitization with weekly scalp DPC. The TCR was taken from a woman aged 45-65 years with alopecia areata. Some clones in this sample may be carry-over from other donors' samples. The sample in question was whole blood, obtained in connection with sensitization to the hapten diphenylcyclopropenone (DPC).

CDR3 bases: TGCGCCAGCTCTCAGGGTGGCGGTACTGACTACACCTTC. Translated, it gives CASSQGGGTDYTF. The genes are TRBV5-1 and TRBJ1-2; D might be TRBD1 (5 bases). The germline CDR1 and CDR2 sequences are SGHRS and YFSETQ. Trimming shortened V by 7 bases and J by 10 bases, and 20 bases separated the two germline ends. The length of the CDR3 is 13 residues.